Below are 2 T cell receptor beta chains sequenced from a single sample in a study of tumor-infiltrating lymphocytes in primary liver carcinoma. The researchers obtained blood RNA from unsorted whole blood and also extracted germline DNA. The template, around 540 ng total RNA, yielded TCR beta cDNA made with a constant-region primer. Slightly modified ARM-PCR served as the procedure for the TCR beta libraries. These libraries came from three rounds of nested multiplex PCR. A C-beta reverse primer and TRBV1-TRBV30 forward primers served in each of the first two PCR rounds, at around 10 cycles apiece. TCRdb fed the multiplex PCR reads into MiXCR, producing one record per CDR3 protein. The top ten hold approximately 7% of the sample, which has about 200,000 distinct CDR3 sequences, around three fifths seen once. Sequenced input: peripheral blood. These receptors were taken from an older woman with primary liver carcinoma and hepatitis B virus infection.

In this sample, this clonotype turned up a few times. At one end, the junction sequence differs from germline, possibly due to a read error. CDR3 sequence (DNA): TGTACCAGCAGCTTAGACAGTCTGAACACTGAAGCTTTCTTT. It encodes CTSSLDSLNTEAFF. The chain uses TRBV11-2 and TRBJ1-1, with a possible D match to TRBD1 (5 bases). Per germline, CDR1 SGHAT and CDR2 FQNNGV. This CDR3 is built from 14 residues.

The rearrangement links TRBV12-3 or TRBV12-4 to TRBJ2-1; D call uncertain. V was cut by 2 bases and J by 4 bases, with 12 bases left in between. The CDR3 spans 15 residues. Here the CDR3 DNA reads TGTGCCAGCAGTTTATTAGGTGCCGCATACAATGAGCAGTTCTTC. Translated, it gives CASSLLGAAYNEQFF.